This T cell receptor (beta chain) emerged from a study of Ad26.COV2.S vaccination and SARS-CoV-2 variants (TCRdb year 2021). Regarding the complete study: Donors in the vaccine arm were drawn from COV1001, a multicentre, randomized, double-blind, placebo-controlled phase I-IIa trial testing Ad26.COV2.S in healthy adults. Sequencing of the TCRbeta repertoire served to evaluate the specificity and breadth of SARS-CoV-2-reactive T cell receptors following Ad26.COV2.S vaccination. Dosing of Ad26.COV2.S was intramuscular, at either 5x10^10 or 1x10^11 viral particles, delivered as one shot or as two shots spaced 56 days apart. Participants in the trial were split at random into five groups of five each, receiving low-dose or high-dose Ad26.COV2.S once or twice, or else placebo on both occasions. A total of approximately 30 samples were included in the TCR-sequenced set, comprising some 20 Ad26.COV2.S vaccine recipients, 5 placebo recipients and 8 SARS-CoV-2 convalescent individuals. Investigators did not know the trial group allocation while performing experiments and assessing outcomes. Study-wide findings and limitations: Ad26.COV2.S recipients had higher spike-specific TCR breadth than placebo recipients (P = 0.0014). The authors noted that total T cell responses may have been underestimated by the TCR breadth and depth analyses. After vaccination, spike-specific CD8+ and CD4+ T cell responses were reported to show substantial breadth. The study was not powered for comparison of responses between vaccine doses or regimens. Comparable non-spike TCR breadth was observed between vaccine and placebo recipients, consistent with only spike being contained in the vaccine.

CDR1 SGHTA and CDR2 FQGNSA are derived from the germline V gene. Inclusive of the bounding cysteine and phenylalanine, the CDR3 is 14 residues long. Left in the record is the CDR3 DNA by itself, 42 bases read in frame from the first base. Between the V and J ends, shortened by 1 base and 6 bases respectively, the junction contains 12 bases. With regard to this clone: This clone's antigen is unknown. No much larger clonotype is one base removed from it; base qualities were not supplied.

TCRbeta CDR3 regions were sequenced with the immunoSEQ Assay. After extraction, genomic DNA underwent amplification by bias-controlled multiplex PCR, followed by high-throughput sequencing. The paper's processing steps were these. To quantify the absolute abundance of every unique TCRbeta CDR3 region, sequences were collapsed and filtered. Usable DNA was measured by amplifying reference genes present in all nucleated cells, and TCRbeta template counts were normalized to that usable DNA to estimate T cell fraction. Repertoire TCRs were annotated as SARS-CoV-2-specific when V gene, CDR3 amino acid sequence and J gene were exactly matched to a known reactive TCR set. The reference SARS-CoV-2 TCR set came from MIRA and was filtered for enrichment in COVID-19-positive ImmuneCODE repertoires, removing public or cross-reactive TCRs. Using the MIRA antigens, annotated TCRs were further analysed by specific ORF or by position within an ORF. Breadth was defined as annotated unique rearrangements over total unique productive rearrangements; depth was the summed frequency of those rearrangements. Two-sided Wilcoxon rank-sum tests were applied when comparing TCR breadth between groups. Entries here come from immuneACCESS through TCRdb and include only in-frame sequences with V and J called. Some clones fail to appear in such tables; in the studies checked, an unresolved V gene covers under half of the shortfall, and the cause of the remainder is unknown. That table supplies the V and J calls and clone size; D and trimming were determined from the DNA. A total of a few hundred thousand clones appear in this sample, less than 95% of them only once. Around 4.5% of the sample is in the top ten clones.

The treatment or condition tag for this specimen amounts to: over 15 received Ad26.COV2.S at low or high dose, single or two shots; 5 received placebo; per-sample allocation not given. For vaccine and placebo recipients, the sequenced repertoires came from samples collected on day 63 after the first injection. In Cohort 1b, 25 adults aged 18-55 years were enrolled at a single site in Boston, USA, between 29 July and 7 August 2020. Ad26.COV2.S was a replication-incompetent adenovirus type 26 vector expressing a prefusion-stabilized SARS-CoV-2 spike protein from the original Wuhan strain. The clonotype comes from a person aged 18-65 years who received the Ad26.COV2.S COVID-19 vaccine or a placebo. Rearrangement joined TRBV7-2 to TRBJ1-2; the D gene lacks a confident call. Here the sequenced sample was peripheral blood, taken in a trial of Ad26.COV2.S vaccine versus placebo. The bases read TGTGCCAGCAGCTTAGTGGTGTCGGAGAATGGCTACACCTTC. This is translated as CASSLVVSENGYTF.